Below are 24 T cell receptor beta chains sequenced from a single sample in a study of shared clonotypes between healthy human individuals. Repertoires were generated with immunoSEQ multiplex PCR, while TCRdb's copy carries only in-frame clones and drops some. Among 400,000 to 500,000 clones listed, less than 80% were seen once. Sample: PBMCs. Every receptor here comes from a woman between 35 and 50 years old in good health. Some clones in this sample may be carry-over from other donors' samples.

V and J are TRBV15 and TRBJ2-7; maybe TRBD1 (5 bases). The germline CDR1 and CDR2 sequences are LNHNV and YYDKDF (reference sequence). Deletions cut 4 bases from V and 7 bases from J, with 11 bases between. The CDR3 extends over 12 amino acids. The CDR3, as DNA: TGTGCCACCAGCAACGCAGGGTGGGAGCAGTACTTC. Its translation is CATSNAGWEQYF.

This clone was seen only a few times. This CDR3 is CAWSVLGASGNTIYF. The DNA for the CDR3 is TGTGCCTGGAGTGTACTGGGGGCCTCTGGAAACACCATATATTTT. V is TRBV30 and J is TRBJ1-3, with D possibly TRBD1 on 6 matching bases. V shed 0 bases and J shed 0 bases, with 9 bases lying between them. CDR1 GTSNPN and CDR2 SVGIG come from the germline V gene (reference sequence). CDR3 length: 15 amino acids.

Here the CDR3 reads CASSPGERANEKLFF. In DNA form, the CDR3 reads TGTGCCAGCAGCCCAGGGGAAAGGGCCAACGAAAAACTGTTTTTT. The chain uses TRBV5-6 and TRBJ1-4; weak D call: TRBD1 (6 bases). Germline loops: CDR1 SGHDT, CDR2 YYEEEE. V shed 4 bases and J shed 8 bases, with 18 bases lying between them. The length of the CDR3 is 15 residues.

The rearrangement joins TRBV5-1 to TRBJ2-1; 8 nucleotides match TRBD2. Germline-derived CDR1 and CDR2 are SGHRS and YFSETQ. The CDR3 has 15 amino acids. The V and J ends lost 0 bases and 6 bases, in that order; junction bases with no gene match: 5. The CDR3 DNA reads TGCGCCAGCAGCTTGGCCCTTAGCGGGGCCAATGAGCAGTTCTTC. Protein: CASSLALSGANEQFF.

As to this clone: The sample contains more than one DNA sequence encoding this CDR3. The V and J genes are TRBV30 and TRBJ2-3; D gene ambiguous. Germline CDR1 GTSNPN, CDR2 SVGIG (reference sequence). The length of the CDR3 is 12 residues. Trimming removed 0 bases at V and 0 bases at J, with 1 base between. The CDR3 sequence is CAWSVSTDTQYF. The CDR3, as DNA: TGTGCCTGGAGTGTTAGCACAGATACGCAGTATTTT.

The CDR3 reads CASSLDWQGNEQFF. The CDR3 DNA sequence: TGTGCCAGCAGCTTAGATTGGCAAGGCAATGAGCAGTTCTTC. The genes are TRBV11-2 and TRBJ2-1; D not resolved. This CDR3 contains 14 residues. CDR1 SGHAT and CDR2 FQNNGV come from the germline V gene. Trimming left V 0 bases short and J 6 bases short, with 9 bases between.

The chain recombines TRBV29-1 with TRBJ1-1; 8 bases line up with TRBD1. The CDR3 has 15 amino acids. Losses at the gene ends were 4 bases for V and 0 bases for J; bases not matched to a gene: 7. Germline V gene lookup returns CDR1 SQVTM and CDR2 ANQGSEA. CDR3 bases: TGCAGCGTTGTTGGGGACAGGTACATGAACACTGAAGCTTTCTTT. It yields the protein CSVVGDRYMNTEAFF.

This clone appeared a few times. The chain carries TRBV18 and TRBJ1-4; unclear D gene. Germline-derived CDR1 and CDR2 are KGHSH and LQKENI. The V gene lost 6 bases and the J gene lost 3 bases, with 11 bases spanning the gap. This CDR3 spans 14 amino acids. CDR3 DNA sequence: TGTGCCAGCTCGCTGGCTGGGGCTAATGAAAAACTGTTTTTT. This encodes CASSLAGANEKLFF.

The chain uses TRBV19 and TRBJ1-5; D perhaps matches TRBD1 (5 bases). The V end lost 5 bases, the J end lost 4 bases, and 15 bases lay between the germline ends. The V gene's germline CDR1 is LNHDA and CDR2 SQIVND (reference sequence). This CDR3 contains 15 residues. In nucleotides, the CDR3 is TGTGCCAGTAGTCCTCTCAGACAGTCTAATCAGCCCCAGCATTTT. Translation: CASSPLRQSNQPQHF. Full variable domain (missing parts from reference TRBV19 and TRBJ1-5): DGGITQSPKYLFRKEGQNVTLSCEQNLNHDAMYWYRQDPGQGLRLIYYSQIVNDFQKGDIAEGYSVSREKKESFPLTVTSAQKNPTAFYLCASSPLRQSNQPQHFGDGTRLSIL.

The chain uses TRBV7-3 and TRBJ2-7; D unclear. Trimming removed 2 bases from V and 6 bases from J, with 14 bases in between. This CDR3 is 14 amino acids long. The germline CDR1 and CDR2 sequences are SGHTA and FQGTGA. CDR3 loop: CASSLDSVVSEQYF. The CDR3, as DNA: TGTGCCAGCAGCTTAGATAGTGTAGTTTCCGAGCAGTACTTC.

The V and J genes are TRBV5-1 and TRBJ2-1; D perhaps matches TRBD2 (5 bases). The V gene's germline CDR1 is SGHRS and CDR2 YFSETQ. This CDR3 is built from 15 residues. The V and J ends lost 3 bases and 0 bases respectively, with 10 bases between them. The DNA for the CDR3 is TGCGCCAGCAGCTCGGACTTCAGCTCCTACAATGAGCAGTTCTTC. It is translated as CASSSDFSSYNEQFF.

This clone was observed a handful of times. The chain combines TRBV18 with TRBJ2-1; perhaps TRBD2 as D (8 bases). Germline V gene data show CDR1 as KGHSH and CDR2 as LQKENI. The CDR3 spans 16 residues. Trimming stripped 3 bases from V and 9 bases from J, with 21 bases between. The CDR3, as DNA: TGTGCCAGCTCACCCTTTCTGACGGGAGGGGGCACTGAGCAGTTCTTC. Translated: CASSPFLTGGGTEQFF.

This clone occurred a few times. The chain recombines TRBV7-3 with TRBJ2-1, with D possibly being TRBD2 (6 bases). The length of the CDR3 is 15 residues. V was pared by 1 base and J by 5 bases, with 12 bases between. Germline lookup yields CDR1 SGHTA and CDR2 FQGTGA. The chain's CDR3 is CASSLMGGADNEQFF. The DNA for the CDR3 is TGTGCCAGCAGCTTAATGGGGGGAGCGGACAATGAGCAGTTCTTC.

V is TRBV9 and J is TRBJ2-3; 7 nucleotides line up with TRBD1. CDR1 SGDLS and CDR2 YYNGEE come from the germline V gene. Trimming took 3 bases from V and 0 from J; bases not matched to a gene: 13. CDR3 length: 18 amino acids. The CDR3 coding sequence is TGTGCCAGCAGCGGGGGCTTTGGGACAGCCTCTAGCACAGATACGCAGTATTTT. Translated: CASSGGFGTASSTDTQYF.

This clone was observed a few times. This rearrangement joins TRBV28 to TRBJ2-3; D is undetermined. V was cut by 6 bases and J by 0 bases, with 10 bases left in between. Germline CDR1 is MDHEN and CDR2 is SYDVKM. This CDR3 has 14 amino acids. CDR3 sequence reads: CASRVSSSTDTQYF. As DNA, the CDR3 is TGTGCCAGCAGGGTCAGTTCTAGCACAGATACGCAGTATTTT.

The DNA of the CDR3 is TGTGCCAGCAACCGGGGACCCGGCTATGGTGAGCAGTTCTTC. Translating gives CASNRGPGYGEQFF. The chain is built from TRBV7-3 and TRBJ2-1; D may be TRBD1 or TRBD2 (5 bases each). CDR1 is SGHTA and CDR2 is FQGTGA in the germline V gene. V lost 7 bases and J 9 bases, leaving 19 bases between the germline ends. This CDR3 is built from 14 residues. The full variable domain, its missing parts supplied by reference TRBV7-3 and TRBJ2-1, is GAGVSQTPSNKVTEKGKYVELRCDPISGHTALYWYRQSLGQGPEFLIYFQGTGAADDSGLPNDRFFAVRPEGSVSTLKIQRTERGDSAVYLCASNRGPGYGEQFFGPGTRLTVL.

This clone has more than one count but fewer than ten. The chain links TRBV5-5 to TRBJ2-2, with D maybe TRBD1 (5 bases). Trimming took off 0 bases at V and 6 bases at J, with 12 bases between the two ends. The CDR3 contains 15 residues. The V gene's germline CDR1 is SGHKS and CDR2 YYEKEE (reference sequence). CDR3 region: CASSLEVAGSGELFF. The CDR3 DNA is TGTGCCAGCAGCTTGGAGGTTGCAGGGTCCGGGGAGCTGTTTTTT.

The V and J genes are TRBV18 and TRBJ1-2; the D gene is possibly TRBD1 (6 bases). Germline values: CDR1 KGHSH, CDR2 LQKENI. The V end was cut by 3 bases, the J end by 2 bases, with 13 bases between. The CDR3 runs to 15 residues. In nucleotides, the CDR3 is TGTGCCAGCTCACCGTCGGGGGGGGCCAACTATGGCTACACCTTC. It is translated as CASSPSGGANYGYTF.

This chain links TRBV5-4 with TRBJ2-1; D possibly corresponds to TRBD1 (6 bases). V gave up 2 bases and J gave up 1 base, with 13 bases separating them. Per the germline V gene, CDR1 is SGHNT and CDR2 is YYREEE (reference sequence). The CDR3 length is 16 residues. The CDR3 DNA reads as TGTGCCAGCAGCTTAGGGGGACCAAATTCCTACAATGAGCAGTTCTTC. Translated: CASSLGGPNSYNEQFF. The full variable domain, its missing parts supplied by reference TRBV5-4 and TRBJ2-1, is ETGVTQSPTHLIKTRGQQVTLRCSSQSGHNTVSWYQQALGQGPQFIFQYYREEENGRGNFPPRFSGLQFPNYSSELNVNALELDDSALYLCASSLGGPNSYNEQFFGPGTRLTVL.

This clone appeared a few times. The DNA for the CDR3 is TGCAGCGTTGCCGGGGACCAGGTTCAGTACTTC. This sequence encodes CSVAGDQVQYF. The chain is built from TRBV29-1 and TRBJ2-4; either TRBD1 or TRBD2 may fit D (5 bases each). Germline values: CDR1 SQVTM, CDR2 ANQGSEA. The CDR3 is made up of 11 amino acids. Trimming removed 4 bases from V and 11 bases from J, with 12 bases in between. Full variable domain (remainder filled in from reference TRBV29-1 and TRBJ2-4): SAVISQKPSRDICQRGTSLTIQCQVDSQVTMMFWYRQQPGQSLTLIATANQGSEATYESGFVIDKFPISRPNLTFSTLTVSNMSPEDSSIYLCSVAGDQVQYFGAGTRLSVL.

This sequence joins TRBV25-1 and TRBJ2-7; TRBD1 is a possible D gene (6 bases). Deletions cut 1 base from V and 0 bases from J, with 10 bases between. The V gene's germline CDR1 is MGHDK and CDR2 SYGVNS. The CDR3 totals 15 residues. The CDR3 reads CASSEFGTTSYEQYF. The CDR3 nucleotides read TGTGCCAGCAGTGAATTCGGGACAACCTCCTACGAGCAGTACTTC.

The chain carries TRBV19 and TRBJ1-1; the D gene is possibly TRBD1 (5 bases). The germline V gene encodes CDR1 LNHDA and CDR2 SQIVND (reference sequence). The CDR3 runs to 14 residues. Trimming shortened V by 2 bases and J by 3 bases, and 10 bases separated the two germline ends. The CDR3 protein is CASSIQGLYTEAFF. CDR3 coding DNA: TGTGCCAGTAGTATACAGGGACTATACACTGAAGCTTTCTTT.

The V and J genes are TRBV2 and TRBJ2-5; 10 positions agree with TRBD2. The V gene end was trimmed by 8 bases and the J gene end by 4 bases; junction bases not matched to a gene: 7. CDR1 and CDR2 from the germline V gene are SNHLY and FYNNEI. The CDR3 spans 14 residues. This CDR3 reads CASGEREGTETQYF. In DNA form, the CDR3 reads TGTGCCAGCGGGGAGCGGGAGGGCACAGAGACCCAGTACTTC.

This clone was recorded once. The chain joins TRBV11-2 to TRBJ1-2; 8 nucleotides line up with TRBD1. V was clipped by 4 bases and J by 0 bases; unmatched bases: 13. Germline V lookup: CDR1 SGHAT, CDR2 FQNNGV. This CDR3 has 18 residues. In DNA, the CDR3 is TGTGCCAGCAGCTCCAGGGGGCAGGGGTACTCAGCTAACTATGGCTACACCTTC. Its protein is CASSSRGQGYSANYGYTF.